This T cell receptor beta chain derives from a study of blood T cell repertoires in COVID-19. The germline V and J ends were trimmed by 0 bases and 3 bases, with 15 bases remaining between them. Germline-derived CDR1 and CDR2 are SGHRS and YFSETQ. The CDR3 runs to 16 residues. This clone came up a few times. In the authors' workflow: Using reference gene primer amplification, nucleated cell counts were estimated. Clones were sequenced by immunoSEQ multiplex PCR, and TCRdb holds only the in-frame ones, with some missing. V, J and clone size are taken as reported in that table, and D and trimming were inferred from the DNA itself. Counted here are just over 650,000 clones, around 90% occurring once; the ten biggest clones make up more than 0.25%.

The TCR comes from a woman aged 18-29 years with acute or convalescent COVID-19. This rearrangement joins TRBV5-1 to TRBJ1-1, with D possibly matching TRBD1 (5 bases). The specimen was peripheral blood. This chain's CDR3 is CASSLDQRRRDTEAFF. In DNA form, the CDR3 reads TGCGCCAGCAGCTTGGATCAGAGGCGCAGGGACACTGAAGCTTTCTTT.